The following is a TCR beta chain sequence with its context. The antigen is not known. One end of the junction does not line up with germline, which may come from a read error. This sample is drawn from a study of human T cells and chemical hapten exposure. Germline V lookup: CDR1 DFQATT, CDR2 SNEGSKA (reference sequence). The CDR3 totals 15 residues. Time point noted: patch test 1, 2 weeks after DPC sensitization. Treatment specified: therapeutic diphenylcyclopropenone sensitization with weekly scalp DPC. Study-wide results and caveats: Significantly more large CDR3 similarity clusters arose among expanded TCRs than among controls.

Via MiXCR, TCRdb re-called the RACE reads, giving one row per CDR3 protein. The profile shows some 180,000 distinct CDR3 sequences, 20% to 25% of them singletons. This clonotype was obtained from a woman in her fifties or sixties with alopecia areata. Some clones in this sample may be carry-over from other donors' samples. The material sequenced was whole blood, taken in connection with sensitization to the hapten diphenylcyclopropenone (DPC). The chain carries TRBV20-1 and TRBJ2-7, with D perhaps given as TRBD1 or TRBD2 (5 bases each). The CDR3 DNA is TGCAGTGCTGGAGACTACACAGGTGGCCCGGATAGGCAGTACTTC. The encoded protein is CSAGDYTGGPDRQYF.